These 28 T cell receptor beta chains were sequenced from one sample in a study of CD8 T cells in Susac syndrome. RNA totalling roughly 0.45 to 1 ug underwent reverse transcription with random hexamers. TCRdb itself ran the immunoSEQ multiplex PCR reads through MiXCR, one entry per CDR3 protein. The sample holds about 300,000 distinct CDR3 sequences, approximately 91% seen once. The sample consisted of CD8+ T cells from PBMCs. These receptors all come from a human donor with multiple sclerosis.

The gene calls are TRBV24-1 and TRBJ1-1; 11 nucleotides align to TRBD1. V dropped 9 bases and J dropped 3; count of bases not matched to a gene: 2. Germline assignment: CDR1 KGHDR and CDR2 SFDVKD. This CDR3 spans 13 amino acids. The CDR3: CATGQGADTEAFF. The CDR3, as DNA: TGTGCCACCGGACAGGGGGCGGACACTGAAGCTTTCTTT.

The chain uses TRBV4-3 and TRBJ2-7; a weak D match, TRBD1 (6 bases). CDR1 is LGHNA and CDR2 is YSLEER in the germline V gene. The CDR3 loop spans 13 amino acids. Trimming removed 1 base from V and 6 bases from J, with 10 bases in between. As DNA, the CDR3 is TGCGCCAGCAGCCAAGGGGAAGGGGGCGAGCAGTACTTC. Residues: CASSQGEGGEQYF.

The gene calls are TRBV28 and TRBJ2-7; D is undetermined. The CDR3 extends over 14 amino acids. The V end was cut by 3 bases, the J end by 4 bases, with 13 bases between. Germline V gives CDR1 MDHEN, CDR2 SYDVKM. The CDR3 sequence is CASSFLQVRYEQYF. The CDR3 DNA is TGTGCCAGCAGTTTCTTGCAGGTCCGTTACGAGCAGTACTTC.

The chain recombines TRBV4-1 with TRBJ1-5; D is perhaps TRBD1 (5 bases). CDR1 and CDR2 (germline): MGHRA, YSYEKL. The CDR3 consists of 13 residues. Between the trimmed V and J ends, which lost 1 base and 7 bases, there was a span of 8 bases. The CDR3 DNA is TGCGCCAGCAGCCAAGTCCAGGGCCAGCCCCAGCATTTT. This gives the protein CASSQVQGQPQHF.

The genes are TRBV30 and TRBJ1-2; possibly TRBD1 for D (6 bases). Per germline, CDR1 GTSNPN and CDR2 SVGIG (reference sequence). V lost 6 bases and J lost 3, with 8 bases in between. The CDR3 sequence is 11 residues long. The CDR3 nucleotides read TGTGCCTGCAGGGGTTACTATGGCTACACCTTC. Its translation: CACRGYYGYTF. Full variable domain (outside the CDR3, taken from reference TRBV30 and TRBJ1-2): SQTIHQWPATLVQPVGSPLSLECTVEGTSNPNLYWYRQAAGRGLQLLFYSVGIGQISSEVPQNLSASRPQDRQFILSSKKLLLSDSGFYLCACRGYYGYTFGSGTRLTVV.

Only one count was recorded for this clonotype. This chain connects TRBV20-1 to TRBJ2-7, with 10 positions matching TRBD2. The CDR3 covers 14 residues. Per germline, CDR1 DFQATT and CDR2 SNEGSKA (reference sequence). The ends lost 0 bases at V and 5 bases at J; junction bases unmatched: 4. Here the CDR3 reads CSAREAGGPNEQYF. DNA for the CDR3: TGCAGTGCTAGAGAAGCGGGAGGGCCGAACGAGCAGTACTTC.

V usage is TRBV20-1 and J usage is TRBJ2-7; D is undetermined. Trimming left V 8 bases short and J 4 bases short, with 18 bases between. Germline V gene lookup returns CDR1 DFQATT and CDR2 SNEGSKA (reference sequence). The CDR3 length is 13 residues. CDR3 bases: TGCAGTCCACGCTACCGTGAGAAATACGAGCAGTACTTC. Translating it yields CSPRYREKYEQYF.

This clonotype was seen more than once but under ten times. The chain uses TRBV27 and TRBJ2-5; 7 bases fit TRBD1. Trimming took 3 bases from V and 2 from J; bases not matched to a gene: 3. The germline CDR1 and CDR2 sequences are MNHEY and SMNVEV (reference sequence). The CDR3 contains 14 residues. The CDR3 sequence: CASSLGRGQETQYF. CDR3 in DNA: TGTGCCAGCAGTTTGGGCAGGGGGCAAGAGACCCAGTACTTC.

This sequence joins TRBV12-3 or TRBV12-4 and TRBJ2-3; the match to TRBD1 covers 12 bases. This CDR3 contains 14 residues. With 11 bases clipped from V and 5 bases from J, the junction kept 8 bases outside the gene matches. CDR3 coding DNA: TGTGCCGGGGGGGACAGGGGGCAAGGAGATACGCAGTATTTT. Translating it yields CAGGDRGQGDTQYF.

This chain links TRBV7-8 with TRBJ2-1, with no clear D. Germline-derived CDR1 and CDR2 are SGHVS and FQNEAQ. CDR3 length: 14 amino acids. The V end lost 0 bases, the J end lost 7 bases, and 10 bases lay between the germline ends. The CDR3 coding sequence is TGTGCCAGCAGCTTAGCAGGGAACTGGAATGAGCAGTTCTTC. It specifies CASSLAGNWNEQFF.

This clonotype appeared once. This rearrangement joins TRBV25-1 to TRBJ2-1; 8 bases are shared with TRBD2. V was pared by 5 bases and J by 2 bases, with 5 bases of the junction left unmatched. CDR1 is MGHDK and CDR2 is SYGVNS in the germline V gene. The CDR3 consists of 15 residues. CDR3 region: CASSHGAGAYNEQFF. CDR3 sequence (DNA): TGTGCCAGCAGTCATGGAGCGGGAGCCTACAATGAGCAGTTCTTC.

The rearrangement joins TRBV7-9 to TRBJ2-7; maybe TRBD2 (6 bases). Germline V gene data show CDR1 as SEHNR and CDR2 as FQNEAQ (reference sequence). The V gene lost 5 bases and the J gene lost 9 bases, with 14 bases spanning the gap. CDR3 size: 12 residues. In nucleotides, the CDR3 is TGTGCCAGCAGCCCCCCGGGGGTAGTGCAGTACTTC. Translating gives CASSPPGVVQYF.

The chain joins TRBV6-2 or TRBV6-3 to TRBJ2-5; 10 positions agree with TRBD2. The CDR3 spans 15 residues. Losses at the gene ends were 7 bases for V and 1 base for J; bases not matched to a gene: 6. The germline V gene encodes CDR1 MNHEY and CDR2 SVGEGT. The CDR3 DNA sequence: TGTGCCAGCACCCTAGCGGGGGTACTCCAAGAGACCCAGTACTTC. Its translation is CASTLAGVLQETQYF.

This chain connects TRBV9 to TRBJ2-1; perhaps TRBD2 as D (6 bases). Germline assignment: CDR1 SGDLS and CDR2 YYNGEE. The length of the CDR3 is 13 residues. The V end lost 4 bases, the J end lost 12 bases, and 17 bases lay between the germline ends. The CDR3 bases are TGTGCCAGCAGCCTCGGAGGGGCTGGTTTGCAGTTCTTC. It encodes CASSLGGAGLQFF. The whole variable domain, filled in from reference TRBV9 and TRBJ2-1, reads DSGVTQTPKHLITATGQRVTLRCSPRSGDLSVYWYQQSLDQGLQFLIQYYNGEERAKGNILERFSAQQFPDLHSELNLSSLELGDSALYFCASSLGGAGLQFFGPGTRLTVL.

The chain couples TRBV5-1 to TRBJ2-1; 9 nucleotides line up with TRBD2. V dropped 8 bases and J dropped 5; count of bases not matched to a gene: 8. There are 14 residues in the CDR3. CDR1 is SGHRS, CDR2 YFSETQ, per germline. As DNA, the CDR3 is TGCGCCAGTAAGGCGGGGGGGCGGCACAATGAGCAGTTCTTC. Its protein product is CASKAGGRHNEQFF. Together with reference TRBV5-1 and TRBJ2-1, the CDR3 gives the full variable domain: KAGVTQTPRYLIKTRGQQVTLSCSPISGHRSVSWYQQTPGQGLQFLFEYFSETQRNKGNFPGRFSGRQFSNSRSEMNVSTLELGDSALYLCASKAGGRHNEQFFGPGTRLTVL.

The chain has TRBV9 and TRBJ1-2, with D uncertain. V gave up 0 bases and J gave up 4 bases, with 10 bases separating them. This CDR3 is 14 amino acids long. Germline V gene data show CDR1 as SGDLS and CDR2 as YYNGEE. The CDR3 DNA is TGTGCCAGCAGCGTAGGTGGACGGAGCTATGGCTACACCTTC. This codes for CASSVGGRSYGYTF.

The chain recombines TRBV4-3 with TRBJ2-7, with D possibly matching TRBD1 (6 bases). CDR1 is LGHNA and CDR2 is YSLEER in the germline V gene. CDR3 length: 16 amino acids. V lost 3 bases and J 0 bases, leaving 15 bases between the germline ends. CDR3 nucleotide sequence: TGCGCCAGCAGCCACTTAGTCCGACAGGACTCCTACGAGCAGTACTTC. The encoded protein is CASSHLVRQDSYEQYF.

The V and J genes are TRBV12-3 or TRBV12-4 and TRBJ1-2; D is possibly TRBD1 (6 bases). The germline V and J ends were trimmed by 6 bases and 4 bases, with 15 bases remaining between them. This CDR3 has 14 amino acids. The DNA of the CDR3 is TGTGCCAGCAGATCGACGGGGGGCGTCTATGGCTACACCTTC. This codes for CASRSTGGVYGYTF.

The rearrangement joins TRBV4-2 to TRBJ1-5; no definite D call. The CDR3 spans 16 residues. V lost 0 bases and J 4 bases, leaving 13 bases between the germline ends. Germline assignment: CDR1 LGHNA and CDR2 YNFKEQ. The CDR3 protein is CASSQEDAISNQPQHF. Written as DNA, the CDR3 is TGTGCCAGCAGCCAAGAAGATGCGATTAGTAATCAGCCCCAGCATTTT.

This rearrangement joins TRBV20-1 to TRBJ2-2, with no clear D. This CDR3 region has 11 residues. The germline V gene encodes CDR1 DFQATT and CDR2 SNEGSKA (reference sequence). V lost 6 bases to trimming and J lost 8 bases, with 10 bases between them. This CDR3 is CSALPSGELFF. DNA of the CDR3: TGCAGTGCCCTACCTTCAGGGGAGCTGTTTTTT.

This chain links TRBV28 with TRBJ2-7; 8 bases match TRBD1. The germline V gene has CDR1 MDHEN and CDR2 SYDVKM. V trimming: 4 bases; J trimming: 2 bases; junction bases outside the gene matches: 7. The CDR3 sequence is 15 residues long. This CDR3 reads CASSSNLRGPYEQYF. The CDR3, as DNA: TGTGCCAGCAGTTCCAACCTCAGGGGGCCCTACGAGCAGTACTTC.

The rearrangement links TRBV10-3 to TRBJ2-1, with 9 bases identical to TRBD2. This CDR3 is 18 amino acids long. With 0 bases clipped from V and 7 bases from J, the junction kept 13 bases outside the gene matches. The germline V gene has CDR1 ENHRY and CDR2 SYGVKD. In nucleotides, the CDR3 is TGTGCCATCAGTGAGTCGATGCTGGGACTAGCCTCAGTTAATGAGCAGTTCTTC. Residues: CAISESMLGLASVNEQFF.

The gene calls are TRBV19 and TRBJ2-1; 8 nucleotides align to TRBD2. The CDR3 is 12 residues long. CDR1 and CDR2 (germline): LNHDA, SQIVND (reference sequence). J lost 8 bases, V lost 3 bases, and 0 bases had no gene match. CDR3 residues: CASSMTSDEQFF. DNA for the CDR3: TGTGCCAGTAGTATGACTAGCGATGAGCAGTTCTTC.

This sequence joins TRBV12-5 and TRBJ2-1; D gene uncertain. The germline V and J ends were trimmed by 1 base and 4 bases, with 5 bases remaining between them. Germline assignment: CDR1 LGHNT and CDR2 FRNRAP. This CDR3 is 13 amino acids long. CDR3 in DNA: TGTGCTAGTGGTTTGGATCAATACAATGAGCAGTTCTTC. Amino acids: CASGLDQYNEQFF.

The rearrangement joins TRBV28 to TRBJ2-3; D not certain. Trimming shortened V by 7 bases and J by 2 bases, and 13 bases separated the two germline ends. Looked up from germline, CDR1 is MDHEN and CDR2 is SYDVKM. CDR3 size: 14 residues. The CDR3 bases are TGTGCCAGCACCCCCAGGTCCTTCACAGATACGCAGTATTTT. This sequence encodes CASTPRSFTDTQYF.

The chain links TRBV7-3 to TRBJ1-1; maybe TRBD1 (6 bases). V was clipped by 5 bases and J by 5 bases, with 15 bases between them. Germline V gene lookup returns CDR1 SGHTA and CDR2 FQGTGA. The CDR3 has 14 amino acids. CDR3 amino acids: CASSTSGERTEAFF. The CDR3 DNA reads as TGTGCCAGCAGCACATCAGGGGAAAGGACTGAAGCTTTCTTT.

The CDR3 loop reads CAWSGATGETNEKLFF. In DNA form, the CDR3 reads TGTGCCTGGAGTGGTGCGACAGGAGAAACTAATGAAAAACTGTTTTTT. J is TRBJ1-4 and V is TRBV30, with a possible D match to TRBD1 (6 bases). Trimming removed 1 base from V and 1 base from J, with 13 bases in between. Germline V CDR1 and CDR2: GTSNPN, SVGIG (reference sequence). This CDR3 has 16 amino acids. The full variable domain, in which reference TRBV30 and TRBJ1-4 provide the parts outside the CDR3, is SQTIHQWPATLVQPVGSPLSLECTVEGTSNPNLYWYRQAAGRGLQLLFYSVGIGQISSEVPQNLSASRPQDRQFILSSKKLLLSDSGFYLCAWSGATGETNEKLFFGSGTQLSVL.

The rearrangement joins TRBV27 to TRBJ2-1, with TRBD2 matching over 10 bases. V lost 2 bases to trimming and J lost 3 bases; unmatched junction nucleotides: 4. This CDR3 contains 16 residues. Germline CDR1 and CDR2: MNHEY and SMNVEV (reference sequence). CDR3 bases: TGTGCCAGCAGTTTACCCCTAGCGGGGGACTACAATGAGCAGTTCTTC. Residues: CASSLPLAGDYNEQFF.